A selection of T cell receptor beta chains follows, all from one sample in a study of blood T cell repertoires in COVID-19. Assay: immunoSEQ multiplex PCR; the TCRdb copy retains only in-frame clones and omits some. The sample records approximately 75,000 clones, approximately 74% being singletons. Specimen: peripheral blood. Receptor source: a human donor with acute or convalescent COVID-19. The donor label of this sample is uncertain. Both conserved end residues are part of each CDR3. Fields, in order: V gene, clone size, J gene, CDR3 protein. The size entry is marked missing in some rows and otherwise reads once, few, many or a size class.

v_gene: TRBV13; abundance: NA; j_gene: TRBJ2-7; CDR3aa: CASSLRQGFYEQYF
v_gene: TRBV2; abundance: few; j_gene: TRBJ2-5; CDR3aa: CASGYGQGKETQYF
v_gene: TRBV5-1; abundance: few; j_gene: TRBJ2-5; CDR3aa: CASSLGSQGRETQYF
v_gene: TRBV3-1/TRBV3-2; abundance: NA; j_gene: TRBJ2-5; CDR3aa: CASSQDPLAGGKTQYF
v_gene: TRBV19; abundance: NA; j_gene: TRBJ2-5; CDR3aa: CATNGAGDRQETQYF
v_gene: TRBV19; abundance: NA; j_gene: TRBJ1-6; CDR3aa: CASRAQYRGGSPLHF
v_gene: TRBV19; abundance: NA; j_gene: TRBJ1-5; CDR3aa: CASSNQGGGNQPQHF
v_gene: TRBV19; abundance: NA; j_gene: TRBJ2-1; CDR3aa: CASSIAEKIEFGEQFF
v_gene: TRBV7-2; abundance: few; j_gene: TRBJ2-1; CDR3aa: CATAPGLAGTNEQFF
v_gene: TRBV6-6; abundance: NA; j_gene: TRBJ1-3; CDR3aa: CASSRQTGGRRRVGNTIYF
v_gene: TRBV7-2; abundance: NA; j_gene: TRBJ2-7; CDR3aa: CASSSRTGLLEQYF
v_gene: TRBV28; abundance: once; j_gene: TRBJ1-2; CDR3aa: CASTPGGGYTF
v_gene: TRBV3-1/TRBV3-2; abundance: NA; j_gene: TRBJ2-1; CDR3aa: CASSQMRGAYNEQFF